This TCR beta chain was observed in a study of regulatory T cells in long-lasting Graves disease. In the study overall: Newly diagnosed Graves' patients took antithyroid drugs under 3 months.

In this sample, this clonotype turned up a few times. The antigen is undetermined. V lost 6 bases, J lost 3 bases, and 13 bases stayed unmatched. The germline V gene has CDR1 MNHNS and CDR2 SASEGT. The CDR3 length is 16 residues. Study-level results: Patients whose Graves' disease persisted exhibited lower TCR diversity than those newly diagnosed.

Sequencing libraries for TCR beta were prepared with iRepertoire HTBI primers and Arm-PCR of CDR3 regions. MiXCR, run by TCRdb on the multiplex PCR reads, gives a single entry per CDR3 protein. This table has 350,000 to 450,000 distinct CDR3 sequences, 15% to 20% appearing once. Time point defined: newly diagnosed GD, antithyroid drugs for less than 3 months. RNA isolated from PBMCs was used to make the TCR library. The same data also went into a second study, on T cells in Graves' hyperthyroidism and ophthalmopathy.

The starting material was peripheral blood mononuclear cells (PBMCs), obtained at new diagnosis, from a patient treated with antithyroid drugs. This receptor was taken from a man aged 40-55 years with Graves disease. The J gene is TRBJ2-7, the V gene TRBV6-1; 8 nucleotides agree with TRBD1. CDR3 DNA sequence: TGTGCCAGCAGCCGCGGGACAGGCCGTTTAATCTACGAGCAGTACTTC. Its protein is CASSRGTGRLIYEQYF.